This TCR beta chain was recovered during a study of blood T cells in healthy people across ages (dated by TCRdb to the mid-2010s). Regarding the complete study: In model experiments, roughly one uniquely barcoded TCR beta cDNA molecule per two T cells was captured by template switching. Using deep sequencing normalized with unique cDNA molecular identifiers, the study measured how TCR beta repertoire diversity changes with age. Donors were grouped into four age groups: young (average approximately 15 years), middle-aged (around 39), aged (around 60) and long-lived (about 90). For two donors (one aged 18 to 30 and one aged 80 or older), the study analyzed two additional independent replicas of 1 million unique cDNA reads from the same blood draw. Points the paper makes about the study in general: Donor CMV infection status was unknown, potentially confounding age-related changes in expanded clonotypes. Conclusive comparison of naive and antigen-experienced compartments was prevented by the profiling of bulk unsorted PBMCs. Total diversity estimates from one million sequenced T cells were considered lower bounds and underestimates. Observed TCR beta diversity correlated strongly with the percentage of naive T cells measured by flow cytometry. As age increased, observed TCR beta diversity per million T cells dropped in a roughly linear way, and a significant reduction was already evident by age 40. Compared with the aged group, the long-lived group had more naive CD4+ T cells, fewer expanded clones and increased TCR diversity, a pattern suggesting age selection.

This clonotype occurred a few times. It has no known antigen specificity. No base qualities exist here, and no much larger clone lies one base off it. The approximately 40 donors, aged about 6 to 100 years, were systemically healthy Caucasian individuals from Russia. Each donor gave approximately 9.3 milliliters of peripheral blood, collected into EDTA-treated Vacutainer tubes. Ficoll-Paque density-gradient centrifugation was used to isolate PBMCs, with at least 6 million obtained per sample. Total RNA, at least 5 micrograms per sample, was extracted from PBMCs with Trizol reagent. For every donor, an aliquot of PBMCs went through flow cytometry to measure the percentages of naive CD45RAhigh/CD27high T cells. CDR1 and CDR2 are drawn from the germline V gene: SGHTA, FQGNSA. Trimming costs V 3 bases and J 3 bases, and their ends lie 11 bases apart. The CDR3 has 15 amino acids, counting the end cysteine and phenylalanine. The CDR3 DNA has 45 bases and is translated from base 1.

The library was prepared using 5' RACE. The reads were generated on an Illumina HiSeq 2500. A second PCR of about 7 to 12 cycles was run with a J-beta primer mix and a sample-barcoded 5' primer. Each TCR beta cDNA molecule received a unique molecular identifier from a template-switch 5' adaptor carrying 12 random nucleotides. Each sample yielded at least 3 million CDR3-containing paired-end reads. All of the RNA was converted into first-strand cDNA using the Mint cDNA synthesis kit, with a TRBC-specific oligonucleotide serving as the primer. After uracil-DNA glycosylase treatment, a first 18-cycle PCR used universal primers M1SS and BC2_uni_R on all cDNA. Per the authors' processing: For normalization, 1 million high-quality reads were randomly selected from each sample, with every read carrying a distinct molecular identifier. Instead of being binned into consensus sequences, reads that shared molecular identifiers were thrown out. CDR3 identification, clonotype clustering and error correction used MiTCR with a Q25 quality threshold and the strictest error-elimination algorithm. A nonparametric unseen species model using Euler transformation provided a lower-bound estimate of total TCR beta diversity. The public sequencing data were trimmed at Q25 with fastp and processed into clonotypes with MiXCR by TCRdb, which kept only in-frame beta chains. Each CDR3 protein gets just one entry, which takes the most common genes and DNA from the rows behind it. The V and J calls follow TCRdb's processing rather than the paper's. This sample is represented by under 1,100,000 distinct CDR3 sequences; under 30% of them were singletons. About 0.8% of the sample belongs to the ten largest clones.

These same data were also listed under a study on T cells of mothers and their children. Reported in the second study: Nine systemically healthy Caucasian individuals, comprising three mothers and their six children, were included as donors. cDNA synthesis used all of the extracted RNA, with 1.5 ug of RNA in each 15 ul reaction. In the second PCR, the M1S primer added sample barcodes and 2-4 random nucleotides. Over 8.5 million TCR beta CDR3 reads were obtained for each mother, and millions of reads were obtained for each child. TCR recombination output is similarly shaped by thymic selection in related and unrelated pairs, with a minor effect exerted by inherited differences. Related mother-child pairs always showed normalized repertoire overlap that was slightly higher than in unrelated mother-child pairs, though the difference was never significant. No persistent microchimeric T cell clones were detected, at a sensitivity of approximately 90 clones per million clonotypes. The study used deep NGS to compare TCR beta repertoires of mothers and children, seeking features distinguishing related mother-child pairs from unrelated individuals. The mean age was about 37 +/- 4 years for the mothers and approximately 11 +/- 4 years for the children. After adapter ligation was performed with NEBNext reagents, the libraries were sequenced on an Illumina HiSeq 2000 with 100+100 nt paired-end reads. To prevent cross-contamination, the mother and child libraries were prepared one month apart and sequenced in separate runs. For each donor, between roughly 500,000 and 2,300,000 distinct TCR beta clonotypes were identified. Naive TCR beta clonotypes were estimated from low-frequency clonotypes matched to each donor's FACS-determined naive share, without sorting.

This receptor was taken from a girl aged 2 to 9 in good health. The sample consisted of blood. The chain was built from TRBV7-2 and TRBJ2-2, with the D gene not clear enough to name. In nucleotide form, the sequence is TGTGCCAGCAGCTTGAAACGTGCGGACACCGGGGAGCTGTTTTTT. Its translation reads: CASSLKRADTGELFF. Supplemented by the reference TRBV7-2 and TRBJ2-2 proteins around the CDR3, the complete variable domain is GAGVSQSPSNKVTEKGKDVELRCDPISGHTALYWYRQSLGQGLEFLIYFQGNSAPDKSGLPSDRFSAERTGGSVSTLTIQRTQQEDSAVYLCASSLKRADTGELFFGEGSRLTVL.